This T cell receptor (beta chain) emerged from a study of T cells after yellow fever vaccination. This CDR3 spans 17 amino acids. Germline CDR1 is ENHRY and CDR2 is SYGVKD. Between the trimmed V and J ends, which lost 0 bases and 3 bases, there was a span of 18 bases. Template-switching 5'RACE yielded the TCR cDNA; a universal primer site and UMIs were added in the process. TCRdb re-derived calls from the 5' RACE reads in MiXCR, one entry per CDR3 protein. The data hold some 550,000 distinct CDR3 sequences, with 15% to 20% observed a single time. The input for sequencing was PBMCs, taken 15 days after the yellow fever booster vaccination. The J gene is TRBJ2-7, the V gene TRBV10-3; TRBD2 might be the D (6 bases). This clonotype originated in a man aged 25-40 years who received the YFV17D yellow fever vaccine. CDR3 coding DNA: TGTGCCATCAGTGAGTCAACCCCCTGGCGGGACGGCTACGAGCAGTACTTC. It codes for CAISESTPWRDGYEQYF.